This entry is about one T cell receptor (beta chain). Its specificity is not known. One junction end disagrees with the germline gene, perhaps due to a read error. The CD4+ fraction was divided into a CD45RA+ naive subset and a CD45RA-negative memory subset. This sample is part of a study of shared clonotypes between healthy human individuals. Study-level findings and limits: It was the few donors that limited the genetic and exposure-history diversity represented.

The CDR3 spans 14 residues. Germline V gene lookup returns CDR1 MNHNS and CDR2 SASEGT. Original data processing: Filtering was not the same, since immunoSEQ gave junction-only sequences without quality scores. The repertoire was sequenced with immunoSEQ multiplex PCR; TCRdb's copy has only in-frame clones and lacks some. V and J calls and clone size are copied from that table; D and trimming were computed from the DNA. This table has roughly 1,100,000 clones, more than 60% appearing once. Sequences were obtained from memory CD4+ T cells sorted from blood. Described subset: CD45RA-negative fraction. This TCR was recovered from a man aged 18 to 29 in good health. The genes are TRBV6-1 and TRBJ2-3; 8 bases fit TRBD2. The CDR3 loop reads CASIPAGAGARPHF. For the CDR3, the DNA is TGTGCCAGCATCCCAGCGGGAGCGGGGGCCCGTCCCCATTTT.